Following are 12 T cell receptor beta chains from one sample sequenced in a study of T cell repertoires in cytomegalovirus infection. Via MiXCR, TCRdb re-called the reads, giving one row per CDR3 protein. The sample yields approximately 500,000 distinct CDR3 sequences, around a quarter seen once. Sequencing used PBMCs. Receptors were obtained from a human donor in good health (CMV status not recorded). Some clones in this sample may be carry-over from other donors' samples.

This clonotype appeared many times. The genes are TRBV7-2 and TRBJ2-1, with TRBD2 identical over 11 bases. Germline loops: CDR1 SGHTA, CDR2 FQGNSA. The CDR3 is 16 residues long. After removal of 5 bases from V and 2 bases from J, the junction contained 5 bases not matched to a gene. CDR3 bases: TGTGCCAGCAGCCCCTTACTAGCGGGAGCCTACAATGAGCAGTTCTTC. It encodes CASSPLLAGAYNEQFF.

This clonotype was seen at least ten times. The chain carries TRBV7-6 and TRBJ1-1, with TRBD1 matching over 11 bases. This CDR3 has 17 residues. Germline assignment: CDR1 SGHVS and CDR2 FNYEAQ. J gave up 0 bases and V 5 bases, and 8 bases lay outside the gene matches. CDR3 residues: CASSPDGQGALNTEAFF. CDR3 nucleotide sequence: TGTGCCAGCAGCCCCGATGGACAGGGGGCCTTGAACACTGAAGCTTTCTTT.

This clonotype was recorded a few times. The chain carries TRBV11-2 and TRBJ1-1, with TRBD1 identical over 7 bases. The CDR3 has 15 residues. The germline CDR1 and CDR2 sequences are SGHAT and FQNNGV. Trimming took 1 base from V and 3 from J; bases not matched to a gene: 5. The DNA for the CDR3 is TGTGCCAGCAGCTTAGGGCCAGGGGGGGACACTGAAGCTTTCTTT. This sequence encodes CASSLGPGGDTEAFF.

The chain joins TRBV6-2 or TRBV6-3 to TRBJ2-1; tentatively, D is TRBD2 (7 bases). The ends were cut back, 5 bases at V and 14 bases at J, with 16 bases in the middle. In germline, CDR1 is MNHEY, CDR2 SVGEGT. The length of the CDR3 is 12 residues. This CDR3 reads CASSGGGGLKFF. CDR3 in DNA: TGTGCCAGCAGTGGAGGGGGGGGGTTGAAGTTCTTC.

The chain couples TRBV29-1 to TRBJ2-1, with 11 bases that match TRBD1. The length of the CDR3 is 14 residues. The germline V gene has CDR1 SQVTM and CDR2 ANQGSEA. Germline trimming cut 7 bases from V and 5 bases from J; bases unmatched to any gene: 7. Here the CDR3 DNA reads TGCAGCGCCGGCGGGACAGGGGGGCACAATGAGCAGTTCTTC. Translated: CSAGGTGGHNEQFF.

This clonotype was recorded a few times. The chain uses TRBV19 and TRBJ2-3; 7 nucleotides line up with TRBD1. The CDR3 is 13 residues long. Germline V gene lookup returns CDR1 LNHDA and CDR2 SQIVND (reference sequence). V shed 5 bases and J 9 bases; nucleotides not matched to a gene: 8. The CDR3 sequence is CASSPRQGQTQYF. The CDR3 DNA reads TGTGCCAGTAGTCCGAGACAGGGTCAAACGCAGTATTTT.

This clonotype has just a few counts. The rearrangement links TRBV12-3 or TRBV12-4 to TRBJ2-1, with 12 positions matching TRBD2. With 6 bases clipped from V and 7 bases from J, the junction kept 4 bases outside the gene matches. The CDR3 totals 14 residues. This CDR3 reads CASRRTSGMNEQFF. CDR3 nucleotides: TGTGCCAGCAGGCGGACTAGCGGGATGAATGAGCAGTTCTTC.

This clonotype came up a few times. The CDR3 DNA is TGTGCCAGCAGCCTTGCAACCCAACTACTCTCCTACAATGAGCAGTTCTTC. This translates into CASSLATQLLSYNEQFF. The chain uses TRBV5-8 and TRBJ2-1, with no clear D. The V and J ends lost 4 bases and 0 bases respectively, with 17 bases between them. Germline lookup yields CDR1 SGHTS and CDR2 YDEGEE. CDR3 length: 17 residues.

V gene TRBV6-4 combines with J gene TRBJ2-3, with 7 nucleotides matching TRBD2. Germline V CDR1 and CDR2: MRHNA, SNTAGT. Germline trimming cut 5 bases from V and 2 bases from J; bases unmatched to any gene: 4. This CDR3 has 14 residues. The CDR3 region is CASSFTSATDTQYF. CDR3 DNA: TGTGCCAGCAGTTTCACTAGCGCCACAGATACGCAGTATTTT.

The V and J genes are TRBV6-1 and TRBJ2-7; D remains ambiguous. This CDR3 region has 13 residues. Trimming took 7 bases from V and 2 from J, leaving 12 bases between them. Germline V gene lookup returns CDR1 MNHNS and CDR2 SASEGT. The CDR3 reads CASNPRGPYEQYF. In DNA, the CDR3 is TGTGCCAGCAACCCCCGAGGACCCTACGAGCAGTACTTC.

Only a few counts were recorded for this clonotype. The V gene is TRBV7-8, the J gene TRBJ2-1; 10 nucleotides agree with TRBD2. Germline assignment: CDR1 SGHVS and CDR2 FQNEAQ. J was trimmed by 4 bases and V by 6 bases; bases with no gene match: 9. The CDR3 covers 16 residues. CDR3 amino acids: CASSQEAGGLYNEQFF. The DNA of the CDR3 is TGTGCCAGCAGTCAAGAAGCGGGAGGGCTATACAATGAGCAGTTCTTC.

This sequence joins TRBV6-5 and TRBJ2-7; 8 nucleotides line up with TRBD1. Germline V gene sequence: CDR1 MNHEY, CDR2 SVGAGI. V was clipped by 6 bases and J by 3 bases; unmatched bases: 13. The CDR3 length is 16 residues. CDR3 in DNA: TGTGCCAGCAGAACTGACAGGGGCCCGTCAGGCTACGAGCAGTACGTC. Protein sequence: CASRTDRGPSGYEQYV.